What follows are 4 T cell receptor beta chains derived from one specimen sequenced in a study of T cell repertoires in cytomegalovirus infection. TCRdb processed the reads anew with MiXCR; each CDR3 protein has one entry. The sample includes about 530,000 distinct CDR3 sequences, around a quarter of them seen just once. The sample was PBMCs. The receptor source for this set is a human donor in good health (CMV status not recorded). Some clones in this sample may be carry-over from other donors' samples.

This clonotype came up a few times. The V call is TRBV12-3 or TRBV12-4, the J call TRBJ1-2; the match to TRBD1 covers 7 bases. The CDR3 is 14 amino acids. The trim removed 2 bases at V and 6 bases at J, leaving 6 bases unmatched. This chain's CDR3 is CASSLSDRVHGYTF. The CDR3 coding sequence is TGTGCCAGCAGTTTATCCGACAGGGTACATGGCTACACCTTC.

The rearrangement uses TRBV30 and TRBJ2-1; 13 positions match TRBD2. The ends lost 2 bases at V and 1 base at J; junction bases unmatched: 5. Germline CDR1 reads GTSNPN; CDR2 reads SVGIG (reference sequence). The CDR3 has 17 residues. The CDR3 DNA is TGTGCCTGGAGTCGGACTAGCGGGAGAGCGTCCTACAATGAGCAGTTCTTC. Protein product: CAWSRTSGRASYNEQFF.

The table lists this clonotype with many counts. V and J are TRBV7-2 and TRBJ2-7, with TRBD1 identical over 7 bases. Per the germline V gene, CDR1 is SGHTA and CDR2 is FQGNSA. The CDR3 is made up of 14 amino acids. V shed 5 bases and J 3 bases; nucleotides not matched to a gene: 7. This chain's CDR3 is CASSQRQGFYEQYF. The CDR3 nucleotides read TGTGCCAGCAGCCAAAGACAGGGCTTCTACGAGCAGTACTTC.

This clonotype showed up just a few times. The chain couples TRBV6-1 to TRBJ1-5; D gene uncertain. This CDR3 region has 14 residues. V was pared by 1 base and J by 5 bases, with 9 bases between. Germline CDR1 and CDR2: MNHNS and SASEGT. The CDR3 DNA reads TGTGCCAGCAGTGAAGGGGGTGTCCATCAGCCCCAGCATTTT. It specifies CASSEGGVHQPQHF.